One sample yielded the 6 T cell receptor beta chains listed below, sequenced in a study of T cell clonality in common variable immunodeficiency. Points from the study as a whole: Fewer deletions and N-nucleotide insertions were reportedly seen in common variable immunodeficiency TCR beta sequences.

The antigens of these receptors remain unknown. The protocol was immunoSEQ multiplex PCR, while the TCRdb copy is restricted to in-frame clones and leaves out a portion. The repertoire consists of tens of thousands of clones, none detected only once. The sequencing sample was made of peripheral blood mononuclear cells. Source of these receptors: a human donor with common variable immunodeficiency.

This clone appeared many times. The CDR3 end lies 3 residues beyond the end of the read and is filled in from the germline J gene. The rearrangement links TRBV18 to TRBJ2-1, with a possible D match to TRBD1 (6 bases). The CDR3 sequence is 14 residues long. The germline CDR1 and CDR2 sequences are KGHSH and LQKENI. Trimming cost V 3 bases and J 7 bases, with 13 bases left between them. CDR3 DNA (partial): TGTGCCAGCTCACCTGAGACAGGAGCGAATGAG. Its translation is CASSPETGANE. The complete CDR3 protein is CASSPETGANEQFF. The entire variable domain, with the rest obtained from reference TRBV18 and TRBJ2-1, is as follows: NAGVMQNPRHLVRRRGQEARLRCSPMKGHSHVYWYRQLPEEGLKFMVYLQKENIIDESGMPKERFSAEFPKEGPSILRIQQVVRGDSAAYFCASSPETGANEQFFGPGTRLTVL.

This clone has a count of ten or more. The CDR3 end is not reached by the read, which stops 3 residues before it; the germline J gene fills it in. This sequence joins TRBV5-1 and TRBJ1-1, with D maybe TRBD1 (6 bases). Germline CDR1 and CDR2: SGHRS and YFSETQ. The CDR3 is 11 residues long. Trimming left V 6 bases short and J 5 bases short, with 8 bases between. CDR3 bases read: TGCGCCAGCAAGGGGGAAACTGAA. It specifies CASKGETE. The CDR3, in full, reads CASKGETEAFF.

This clone was found many times. The missing CDR3 end, 3 residues past where the read stops, is filled in from the germline J gene. The chain carries TRBV29-1 and TRBJ1-4, with a possible D match to TRBD1 (5 bases). V was cut by 7 bases and J by 7 bases, with 16 bases left in between. Germline V gene lookup returns CDR1 SQVTM and CDR2 ANQGSEA. This CDR3 region has 13 residues. The CDR3 DNA, read in part, is TGCAGCGGGAGACTTAACGGGGGTGAAAAA. This codes for CSGRLNGGEK. The whole CDR3 sequence reads CSGRLNGGEKLFF.

This clone was counted ten times or more. The read halts 3 residues ahead of the CDR3 end, with the missing end drawn from the germline J gene. The chain combines TRBV20-1 with TRBJ1-4; D unclear. The CDR3 is made up of 15 amino acids. V shed 0 bases and J shed 3 bases, with 11 bases lying between them. Looked up from germline, CDR1 is DFQATT and CDR2 is SNEGSKA (reference sequence). CDR3 DNA (partial): TGCAGTGCTAGAGATCTGAGGGCCTCTAATGAAAAA. Amino acid sequence: CSARDLRASNEK. The complete CDR3 reads CSARDLRASNEKLFF.

This clone was recorded a few times. The CDR3 goes on 3 residues after the read ends, and that part is filled in from the germline J gene. The V and J genes are TRBV19 and TRBJ2-2; 7 bases match TRBD1. This CDR3 is built from 15 residues. CDR1 and CDR2 (germline): LNHDA, SQIVND (reference sequence). V shed 5 bases, J shed 1 base, and the junction held 4 bases outside the gene matches. The sequenced part of the CDR3 DNA is TGTGCCAGTAGTCCCCAGGGGGTGAACACCGGGGAG. Its translation is CASSPQGVNTGE. The complete CDR3 sequence is CASSPQGVNTGELFF.

Many counts were recorded for this clone. The CDR3 end falls 3 residues outside the read, so it is completed with the germline J gene. The chain recombines TRBV7-3 with TRBJ2-3; 11 bases agree with TRBD2. In germline, CDR1 is SGHTA, CDR2 FQGTGA. This CDR3 spans 16 amino acids. With V trimmed by 1 base and J by 6 bases, 6 bases remained unmatched. The CDR3 region is CASSLKLAGDGDTQYF. The sequenced CDR3 bases are TGTGCCAGCAGCTTAAAACTAGCGGGAGACGGGGATACG.